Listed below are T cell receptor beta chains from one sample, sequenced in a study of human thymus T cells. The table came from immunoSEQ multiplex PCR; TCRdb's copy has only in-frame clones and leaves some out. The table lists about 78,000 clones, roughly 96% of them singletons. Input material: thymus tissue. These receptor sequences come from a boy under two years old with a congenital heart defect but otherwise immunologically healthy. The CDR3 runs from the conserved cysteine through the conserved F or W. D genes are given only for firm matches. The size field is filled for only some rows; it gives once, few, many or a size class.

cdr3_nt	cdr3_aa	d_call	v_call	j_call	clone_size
TGCGCCAGCAGCTTGGATCATCTATCCTACGAGCAGTACTTC	CASSLDHLSYEQYF	NA	TRBV5-1	TRBJ2-7	NA
TGTGCCAGCAGTTACTACCAGGGAATGGCCGGGGAGCTGTTTTTT	CASSYYQGMAGELFF	NA	TRBV6-5	TRBJ2-2	NA
TGTGCCAGCAGCTTAGAAAGGCCCTTAAGCTACACCTTC	CASSLERPLSYTF	NA	TRBV7-9	TRBJ1-2	NA
TGCAGTGCCCCTAGCTCCTATACGCAGTATTTT	CSAPSSYTQYF	NA	TRBV20-1	TRBJ2-3	NA
TGTGCCAGCAGTTTATGGCCCGGTGGGCGGTACTCCTACGAGCAGTACTTC	CASSLWPGGRYSYEQYF	NA	TRBV28	TRBJ2-7	NA
TGTGCCAGCAGCTTGAGGCTTAGGGCGGATCAGCCCCAGCATTTT	CASSLRLRADQPQHF	NA	TRBV5-6	TRBJ1-5	NA
TGTGCCAGCAGTTCCATGACGAAAACCTACGAGCAGTACTTC	CASSSMTKTYEQYF	NA	TRBV28	TRBJ2-7	NA
TGCGCCAGCAGCCAAGTCCCCGGACAGAGCTCCTACGAGCAGTACTTC	CASSQVPGQSSYEQYF	NA	TRBV4-1	TRBJ2-7	NA
TGTGCCAGCAGCACCGGACAGCTCAATCAGCCCCAGCATTTT	CASSTGQLNQPQHF	NA	TRBV7-2	TRBJ1-5	NA
TGTGCCAGCAGCCTAAACCTATCCGGGACCCTAAATGAGCAGTTCTTC	CASSLNLSGTLNEQFF	NA	TRBV7-9	TRBJ2-1	NA
TGTGCCTGGTCGCTGGGACAGGGGGCAACTGAAGCTTTCTTT	CAWSLGQGATEAFF	TRBD1	TRBV30	TRBJ1-1	NA
TGTGCCAGCAGTTTTCGGACAGGGACCCACGAGCAGTACTTC	CASSFRTGTHEQYF	TRBD1	TRBV6-1	TRBJ2-7	NA
TGTGCCACCCAGAAGAACACTGAAGCTTTCTTT	CATQKNTEAFF	NA	TRBV2	TRBJ1-1	NA
TGTGCCAGCAGCAAAGGAGGTTATAGCAATCAGCCCCAGCATTTT	CASSKGGYSNQPQHF	NA	TRBV21-1	TRBJ1-5	NA
TGTGCCAGCAGTTTATCCGGGAACTATGGCTACACCTTC	CASSLSGNYGYTF	NA	TRBV27	TRBJ1-2	NA
TGCAGCGTTGAAAATGGAGGGCCCTCTGGAAACACCATATATTTT	CSVENGGPSGNTIYF	NA	TRBV29-1	TRBJ1-3	NA
TGTGCCAGCAGCTATGGCACCGGGACATCGGAACTAAGCAATCAGCCCCAGCATTTT	CASSYGTGTSELSNQPQHF	NA	TRBV5-8	TRBJ1-5	NA
TGTGCCAGCAGCTTAGAAACTAGCGGGGGGGAAGAAAAGCAGTACTTC	CASSLETSGGEEKQYF	TRBD2	TRBV11-1	TRBJ2-7	NA
TGTGCCAGTAGTATCGGGAACCGGACAGGACACGCTGGAAACACCATATATTTT	CASSIGNRTGHAGNTIYF	TRBD1	TRBV19	TRBJ1-3	once
TGTGCCAGCAGCTACACAGGGGAACATAACTATGGCTACACCTTC	CASSYTGEHNYGYTF	TRBD1	TRBV5-8	TRBJ1-2	once
TGTGCCAGCTCCCTTCGGGGGTTGAAGAGAGAAGGGTCTAACTATGGCTACACCTTC	CASSLRGLKREGSNYGYTF	NA	TRBV14	TRBJ1-2	NA
TGTGCCAGCAGAAACACTGAAGCTTTCTTT	CASRNTEAFF	NA	TRBV2	TRBJ1-1	few
TGCGCCAGCAGCTTGTGGTTAGCTAATTCACCCCTCCACTTT	CASSLWLANSPLHF	NA	TRBV5-1	TRBJ1-6	NA
TGCAGCATAGCCGTGCAGGGGGCTGACACTGAAGCTTTCTTT	CSIAVQGADTEAFF	TRBD1	TRBV29-1	TRBJ1-1	NA
TGTGCCAGCAGCCGAGCCCCGGGACGTTCGGTCAATGAGCAGTTCTTC	CASSRAPGRSVNEQFF	NA	TRBV4-2	TRBJ2-1	NA
TGTGCCAGCAGCCAAGATAAGGTTTTCGAGCAGTACTTC	CASSQDKVFEQYF	NA	TRBV14	TRBJ2-7	NA
TGCGCCAGCAGCTTGGGCGCCTCACAGGGACGGGAGACCCAGTACTTC	CASSLGASQGRETQYF	NA	TRBV5-1	TRBJ2-5	NA
TGTGCCAGCAGCCCTATTCCAGGACAGGGCGAGGGGGAGACCCAGTACTTC	CASSPIPGQGEGETQYF	TRBD1	TRBV5-6	TRBJ2-5	NA
TGTGCCAGCAGCCGAGACAGCTTCTCTGGAAACACCATATATTTT	CASSRDSFSGNTIYF	NA	TRBV28	TRBJ1-3	NA
TGTGCCAGTACCCGGAACTGCTCTGGAAACACCATATATTTT	CASTRNCSGNTIYF	NA	TRBV19	TRBJ1-3	NA
TGTGCCAGCACCGAGAACACAGGGATACCTGAAAAACTGTTTTTT	CASTENTGIPEKLFF	NA	TRBV11-2	TRBJ1-4	NA
TGTGCCAGCAGCTTAGAGGTCAGGGCACAAGAGACCCAGTACTTC	CASSLEVRAQETQYF	NA	TRBV7-9	TRBJ2-5	NA
TGTGCCAGAAGCTTTCGGGACAGCCCCAATGAGCAGTTCTTC	CARSFRDSPNEQFF	NA	TRBV7-5	TRBJ2-1	NA
TGTGCCAGCAGCCCCACAGCCTATCCCGGGACTAGGTTACACAATGAGCAGTTCTTC	CASSPTAYPGTRLHNEQFF	TRBD2	TRBV7-9	TRBJ2-1	NA
TGTGCCAGCAGCTTAAGGCCCGCTTACTCACCGAACACTGAAGCTTTCTTT	CASSLRPAYSPNTEAFF	NA	TRBV7-6	TRBJ1-1	once
TGTGCCAGTAGTATGGTGGGGCTCCATCAGCCCCAGCATTTT	CASSMVGLHQPQHF	NA	TRBV19	TRBJ1-5	few
TGCGCCAGCAGCCAAGAGTCGCGAACTAGCACAGATACGCAGTATTTT	CASSQESRTSTDTQYF	NA	TRBV4-1	TRBJ2-3	NA
TGTGCCAGCAGTTTTACGGCTAGCGGGAGGAGGGGCAGGGGTCCGCAAGAGACCCAGTACTTC	CASSFTASGRRGRGPQETQYF	TRBD2	TRBV28	TRBJ2-5	NA
TGTGCCTTAGCGACAGGGGCCCCTTACGAGCAGTACTTC	CALATGAPYEQYF	TRBD1	TRBV30	TRBJ2-7	NA
TGTGCCAGCAGCTTAGGGGGACGGAGGAACAAACTGGTGAACACTGAAGCTTTCTTT	CASSLGGRRNKLVNTEAFF	NA	TRBV7-3	TRBJ1-1	NA
TGTGCCAGCAGCTCTGACAGAGAGACCCAGTACTTC	CASSSDRETQYF	NA	TRBV5-4	TRBJ2-5	NA